Listed below are T cell receptor beta chains from one sample, sequenced in a study of CD8 T cells in ankylosing spondylitis. MiXCR was run by TCRdb on the 5' RACE reads, yielding one entry per CDR3 protein. The sample has roughly 370,000 distinct CDR3 sequences; around 22% are singletons. The sequenced sample was blood, either unsorted or a sorted T cell fraction (not recorded which). These receptors were collected from a male donor with ankylosing spondylitis. Each CDR3 is given with its conserved first and last residue. A D gene is named only where the DNA matches it firmly. Rows may omit the clone size; those that give it use once, few, many or a size class.

clone size: .; V gene: TRBV28; J gene: TRBJ2-1; CDR3 length: 16; D gene: TRBD2; CDR3 DNA: TGTGCCAGCAGACGTGGACTAGCGGGGGTATACAATGAGCAGTTCTTC; CDR3 protein: CASRRGLAGVYNEQFF
clone size: few; V gene: TRBV5-1; J gene: TRBJ2-7; CDR3 length: 15; D gene: .; CDR3 DNA: TGCGCCAGCAGCTTTAATTACCTCGGGGGCTACGAGCAGTACTTC; CDR3 protein: CASSFNYLGGYEQYF
clone size: .; V gene: TRBV5-1; J gene: TRBJ2-3; CDR3 length: 16; D gene: .; CDR3 DNA: TGCGCCAGCAGCCCCGGACCCCTAGCGAACACAGATACGCAGTATTTT; CDR3 protein: CASSPGPLANTDTQYF
clone size: few; V gene: TRBV15; J gene: TRBJ1-6; CDR3 length: 16; D gene: .; CDR3 DNA: TGTGCCACCAGCCCCCAGGAATGGGAAGACAATTCACCCCTCCACTTT; CDR3 protein: CATSPQEWEDNSPLHF
clone size: few; V gene: TRBV7-2; J gene: TRBJ2-2; CDR3 length: 16; D gene: TRBD2; CDR3 DNA: TGTGCCAGCAGCTTAGCTAGCGGGAGTGGGAACGGGGAGCTGTTTTTT; CDR3 protein: CASSLASGSGNGELFF
clone size: few; V gene: TRBV20-1; J gene: TRBJ2-5; CDR3 length: 12; D gene: TRBD1; CDR3 DNA: TGCAGTGCTAGCGACAGGGGAGAGACCCAGTACTTC; CDR3 protein: CSASDRGETQYF
clone size: .; V gene: TRBV20-1; J gene: TRBJ1-6; CDR3 length: 18; D gene: TRBD1; CDR3 DNA: TGCAGTGCTTTAGCGGGACAGGGGACATATTTTCGTGGTTCACCCCTCCACTTT; CDR3 protein: CSALAGQGTYFRGSPLHF
clone size: few; V gene: TRBV28; J gene: TRBJ2-3; CDR3 length: 16; D gene: .; CDR3 DNA: TGTGCCAGCAGTTTTGTAATCCAAGCCCGCACAGATACGCAGTATTTT; CDR3 protein: CASSFVIQARTDTQYF
clone size: few; V gene: TRBV11-2; J gene: TRBJ1-6; CDR3 length: 17; D gene: TRBD1; CDR3 DNA: TGTGCCAGCAGCCCGATAGCTCGGCGGGACAGGGGGATACCCCTCCACTTT; CDR3 protein: CASSPIARRDRGIPLHF
clone size: .; V gene: TRBV28; J gene: TRBJ1-1; CDR3 length: 15; D gene: .; CDR3 DNA: TGTGCCAGCAGTTCCCGCGTGGGGTTGGGGACTGAAGCTTTCTTT; CDR3 protein: CASSSRVGLGTEAFF
clone size: few; V gene: TRBV12-3/TRBV12-4; J gene: TRBJ2-2; CDR3 length: 17; D gene: TRBD1; CDR3 DNA: TGTGCCAGCAGTCGGGAGACCGGGACAGGGGGCAGAGCGGAGCTGTTTTTT; CDR3 protein: CASSRETGTGGRAELFF
clone size: .; V gene: TRBV3-1; J gene: TRBJ2-1; CDR3 length: 14; D gene: .; CDR3 DNA: TGTGCCAGCAGCCGGACTGTGAACTACAATGAGCAGTTCTTC; CDR3 protein: CASSRTVNYNEQFF
clone size: .; V gene: TRBV9; J gene: TRBJ2-3; CDR3 length: 14; D gene: .; CDR3 DNA: TGTGCCAGCAGCGTCGGACCCAGCACAGATACGCAGTATTTT; CDR3 protein: CASSVGPSTDTQYF
clone size: .; V gene: TRBV7-8; J gene: TRBJ1-1; CDR3 length: 15; D gene: TRBD1; CDR3 DNA: TGTGCCAGCAGCTGGACAGGGGGGCCTCAAACTGAAGCTTTCTTT; CDR3 protein: CASSWTGGPQTEAFF
clone size: few; V gene: TRBV12-3/TRBV12-4; J gene: TRBJ2-2; CDR3 length: 17; D gene: .; CDR3 DNA: TGTGCCAGCAAACCCTCCATGGGGGCTGGGAACACCGGGGAGCTGTTTTTT; CDR3 protein: CASKPSMGAGNTGELFF
clone size: .; V gene: TRBV2; J gene: TRBJ2-7; CDR3 length: 17; D gene: TRBD1; CDR3 DNA: TGTGCCAGCAGGGAAAGGACAGGGGTCCTGAGCTCCTACGAGCAGTACTTC; CDR3 protein: CASRERTGVLSSYEQYF
clone size: .; V gene: TRBV5-1; J gene: TRBJ2-5; CDR3 length: 13; D gene: .; CDR3 DNA: TGCGCCAGCAGCACGGACAGTCAAGAGACCCAGTACTTC; CDR3 protein: CASSTDSQETQYF
clone size: .; V gene: TRBV6-1; J gene: TRBJ2-7; CDR3 length: 14; D gene: TRBD2; CDR3 DNA: TGTGCCAGCAGCCAAAGCGGGAGGGAGTACGAGCAGTACTTC; CDR3 protein: CASSQSGREYEQYF